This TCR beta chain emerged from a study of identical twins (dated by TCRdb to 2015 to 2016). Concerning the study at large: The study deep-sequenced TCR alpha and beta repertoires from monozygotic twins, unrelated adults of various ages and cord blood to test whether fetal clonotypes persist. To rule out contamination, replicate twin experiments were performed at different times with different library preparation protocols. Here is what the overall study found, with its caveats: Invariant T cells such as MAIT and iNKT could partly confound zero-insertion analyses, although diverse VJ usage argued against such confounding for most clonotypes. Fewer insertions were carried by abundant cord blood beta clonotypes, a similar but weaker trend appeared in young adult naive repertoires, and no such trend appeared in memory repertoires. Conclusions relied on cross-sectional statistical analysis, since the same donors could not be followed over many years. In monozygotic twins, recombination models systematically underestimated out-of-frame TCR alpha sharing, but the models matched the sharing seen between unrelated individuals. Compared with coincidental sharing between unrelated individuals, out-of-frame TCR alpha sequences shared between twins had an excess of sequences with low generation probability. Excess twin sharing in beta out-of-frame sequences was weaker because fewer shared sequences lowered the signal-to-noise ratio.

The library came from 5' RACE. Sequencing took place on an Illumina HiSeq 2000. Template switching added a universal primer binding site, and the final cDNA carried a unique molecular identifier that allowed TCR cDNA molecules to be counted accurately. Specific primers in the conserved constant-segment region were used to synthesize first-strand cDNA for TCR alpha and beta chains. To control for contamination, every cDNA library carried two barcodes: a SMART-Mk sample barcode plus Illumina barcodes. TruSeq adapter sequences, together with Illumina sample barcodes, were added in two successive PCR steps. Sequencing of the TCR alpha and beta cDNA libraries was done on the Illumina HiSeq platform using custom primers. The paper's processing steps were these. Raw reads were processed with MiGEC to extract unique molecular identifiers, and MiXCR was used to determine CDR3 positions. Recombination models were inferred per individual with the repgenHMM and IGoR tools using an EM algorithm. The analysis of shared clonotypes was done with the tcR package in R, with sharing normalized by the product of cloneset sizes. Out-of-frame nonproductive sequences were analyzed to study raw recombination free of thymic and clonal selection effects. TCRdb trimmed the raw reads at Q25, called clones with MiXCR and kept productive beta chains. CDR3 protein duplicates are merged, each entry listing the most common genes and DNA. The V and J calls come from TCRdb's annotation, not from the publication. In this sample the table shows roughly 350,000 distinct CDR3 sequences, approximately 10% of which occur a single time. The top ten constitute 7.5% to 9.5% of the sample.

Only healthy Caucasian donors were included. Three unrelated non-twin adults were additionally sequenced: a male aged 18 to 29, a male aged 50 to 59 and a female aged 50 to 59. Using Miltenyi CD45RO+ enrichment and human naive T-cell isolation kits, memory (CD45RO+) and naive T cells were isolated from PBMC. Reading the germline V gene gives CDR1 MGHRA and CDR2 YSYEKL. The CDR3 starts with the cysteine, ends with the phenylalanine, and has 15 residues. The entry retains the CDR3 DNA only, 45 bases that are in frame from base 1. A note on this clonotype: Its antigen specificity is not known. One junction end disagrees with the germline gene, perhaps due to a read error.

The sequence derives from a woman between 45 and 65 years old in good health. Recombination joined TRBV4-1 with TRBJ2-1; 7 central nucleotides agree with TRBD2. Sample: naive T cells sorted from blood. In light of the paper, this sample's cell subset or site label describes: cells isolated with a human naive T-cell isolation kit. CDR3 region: CTSSHLADSYNEQFF. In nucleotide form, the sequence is TGCACCAGCAGCCACCTAGCGGACTCCTACAATGAGCAGTTCTTC.